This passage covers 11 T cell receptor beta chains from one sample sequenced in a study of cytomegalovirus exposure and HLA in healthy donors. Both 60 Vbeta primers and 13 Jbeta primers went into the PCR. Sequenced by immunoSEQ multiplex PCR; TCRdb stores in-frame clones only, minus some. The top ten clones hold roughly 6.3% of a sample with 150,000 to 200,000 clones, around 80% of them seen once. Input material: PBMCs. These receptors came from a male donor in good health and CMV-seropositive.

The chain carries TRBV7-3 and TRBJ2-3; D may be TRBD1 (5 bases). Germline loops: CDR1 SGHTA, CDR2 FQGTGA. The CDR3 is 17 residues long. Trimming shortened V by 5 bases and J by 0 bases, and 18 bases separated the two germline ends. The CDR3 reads CASSPRGSTASTDTQYF. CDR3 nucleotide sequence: TGTGCCAGCAGCCCAAGGGGATCTACAGCTAGCACAGATACGCAGTATTTT.

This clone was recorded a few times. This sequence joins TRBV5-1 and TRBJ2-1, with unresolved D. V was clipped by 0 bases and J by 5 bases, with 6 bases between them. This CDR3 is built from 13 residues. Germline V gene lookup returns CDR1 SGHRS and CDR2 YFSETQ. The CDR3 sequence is CASSLGRDNEQFF. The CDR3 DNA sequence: TGCGCCAGCAGCTTGGGTCGGGACAATGAGCAGTTCTTC.

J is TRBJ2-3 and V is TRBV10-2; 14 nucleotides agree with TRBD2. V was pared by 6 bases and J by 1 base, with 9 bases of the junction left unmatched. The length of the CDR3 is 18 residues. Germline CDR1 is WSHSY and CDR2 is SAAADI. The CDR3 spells CASRRTSGRMGGTDTQYF. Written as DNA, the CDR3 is TGCGCCAGCAGGAGGACTAGCGGGAGGATGGGGGGCACAGATACGCAGTATTTT.

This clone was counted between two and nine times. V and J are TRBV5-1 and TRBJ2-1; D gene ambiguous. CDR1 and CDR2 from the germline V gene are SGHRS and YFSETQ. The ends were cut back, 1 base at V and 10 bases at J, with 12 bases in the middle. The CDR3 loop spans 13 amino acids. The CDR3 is CASSLSFGSEQFF. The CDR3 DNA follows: TGCGCCAGCAGCTTGAGCTTTGGTTCCGAGCAGTTCTTC.

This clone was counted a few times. This CDR3 reads CASSLISGYTEAFF. CDR3 nucleotide sequence: TGCGCCAGCAGCTTGATCTCAGGGTACACTGAAGCTTTCTTT. The chain has TRBV5-1 and TRBJ1-1, with TRBD1 as a possible D gene (5 bases). The CDR3 length is 14 residues. The germline CDR1 and CDR2 sequences are SGHRS and YFSETQ. The ends were cut back, 1 base at V and 3 bases at J, with 10 bases in the middle.

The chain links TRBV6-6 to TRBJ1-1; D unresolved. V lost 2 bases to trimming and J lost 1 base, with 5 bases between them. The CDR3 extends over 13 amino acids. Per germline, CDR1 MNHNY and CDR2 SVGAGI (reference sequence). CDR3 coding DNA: TGTGCCAGCAGTTACCCGGGGAACACTGAAGCTTTCTTT. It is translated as CASSYPGNTEAFF.

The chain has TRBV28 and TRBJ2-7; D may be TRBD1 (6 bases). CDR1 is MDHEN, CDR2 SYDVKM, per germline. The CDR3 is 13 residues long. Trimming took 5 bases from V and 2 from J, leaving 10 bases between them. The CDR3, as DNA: TGTGCCAGCAGTATAGGGACAACCTACGAGCAGTACTTC. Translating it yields CASSIGTTYEQYF.

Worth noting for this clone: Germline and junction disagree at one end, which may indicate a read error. This chain's CDR3 is CSSSLLQAIGF. The CDR3 nucleotides read TGTTCCAGCAGCTTATTGCAGGCCATCGGATTT. The chain has TRBV7-9 and TRBJ1-1; no firm D call. Germline V gene lookup returns CDR1 SEHNR and CDR2 FQNEAQ (reference sequence). This CDR3 comprises 11 residues.

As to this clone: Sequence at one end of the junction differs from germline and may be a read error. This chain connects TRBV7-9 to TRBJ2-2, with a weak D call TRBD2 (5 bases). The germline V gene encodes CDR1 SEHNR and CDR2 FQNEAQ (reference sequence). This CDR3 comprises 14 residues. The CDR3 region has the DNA TGTTCCAGCACCGGAACGTCGGGGATCGGGGAGCTGTTTTTT. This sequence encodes CSSTGTSGIGELFF.

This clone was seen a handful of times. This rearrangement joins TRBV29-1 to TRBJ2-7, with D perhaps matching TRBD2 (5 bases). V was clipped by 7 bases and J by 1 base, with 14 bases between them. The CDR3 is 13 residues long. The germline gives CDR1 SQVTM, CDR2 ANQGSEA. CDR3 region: CSEVFGRSYEQYF. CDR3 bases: TGCAGCGAGGTGTTTGGGAGATCCTACGAGCAGTACTTC.

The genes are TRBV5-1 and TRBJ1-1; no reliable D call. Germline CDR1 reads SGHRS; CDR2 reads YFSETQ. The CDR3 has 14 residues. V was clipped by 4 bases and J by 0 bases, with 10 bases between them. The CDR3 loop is CASSDLPLNTEAFF. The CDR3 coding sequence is TGCGCCAGCAGCGACTTACCCCTGAACACTGAAGCTTTCTTT.